Each of the 16 T cell receptor beta chains below was sequenced from the same sample in a study of blood T cells in healthy people across ages. A J-beta primer mix and a sample-barcoded 5' primer were used in a second PCR of roughly 6 to 11 cycles. TCRdb processed the 5' RACE reads anew with MiXCR; each CDR3 protein has one entry. The repertoire has around 1,800,000 distinct CDR3 sequences, 39% of them found once; the top ten carry roughly 23%. Sequencing used blood. The receptors originated from a human donor in good health.

The table lists this clonotype with a few counts. V usage is TRBV20-1 and J usage is TRBJ2-7; D not resolved. Trimming stripped 3 bases from V and 6 bases from J, with 9 bases between. The germline CDR1 and CDR2 sequences are DFQATT and SNEGSKA (reference sequence). The CDR3 loop spans 11 amino acids. The CDR3 bases are TGCAGTGCTAGTGAGCAGGCCGAGCAGTACTTC. Its translation is CSASEQAEQYF.

This clonotype showed up just a few times. This chain connects TRBV6-6 to TRBJ2-1; D could derive from TRBD1 or TRBD2 (5 bases each). With 5 bases removed from V and 8 bases from J, the gap between germline ends came to 19 bases. Germline lookup yields CDR1 MNHNY and CDR2 SVGAGI (reference sequence). This CDR3 has 15 amino acids. The CDR3 is CASSHNPGQSDEQFF. CDR3 coding DNA: TGTGCCAGCAGTCACAACCCGGGGCAGAGCGATGAGCAGTTCTTC.

The rearrangement uses TRBV20-1 and TRBJ1-6; D might be TRBD1 (5 bases). Trimming took 3 bases from V and 16 from J, leaving 13 bases between them. This CDR3 region has 11 residues. Germline V gene sequence: CDR1 DFQATT, CDR2 SNEGSKA (reference sequence). The CDR3 protein is CSASRPGRLHF. Here the CDR3 DNA reads TGCAGTGCTAGTAGACCGGGACGGCTCCACTTT.

The chain links TRBV6-6 to TRBJ1-1, with D unresolved. The CDR3 consists of 13 residues. V was clipped by 10 bases and J by 0 bases, with 12 bases between them. CDR1 and CDR2 from the germline V gene are MNHNY and SVGAGI (reference sequence). The CDR3 nucleotides read TGTGCCACCCCCGGTGGGCTGAACACTGAAGCTTTCTTT. This translates into CATPGGLNTEAFF.

This clonotype was detected only a few times. V gene TRBV6-2 or TRBV6-3 combines with J gene TRBJ2-3, with D maybe TRBD2 (5 bases). Germline V lookup: CDR1 MNHEY, CDR2 SVGEGT. V lost 3 bases to trimming and J lost 9 bases, with 10 bases between them. CDR3 length equals 12 residues. CDR3 coding DNA: TGTGCCAGCAGTTATTTAGCGACGACGCAGTATTTT. Protein sequence: CASSYLATTQYF.

The V and J genes are TRBV7-9 and TRBJ2-1, with a possible D match to TRBD2 (6 bases). V gave up 3 bases and J gave up 5 bases, with 11 bases separating them. The germline gives CDR1 SEHNR, CDR2 FQNEAQ (reference sequence). The length of the CDR3 is 14 residues. The CDR3 sequence is CASSFVTSDNEQFF. In DNA, the CDR3 is TGTGCCAGCAGCTTCGTGACTAGTGACAATGAGCAGTTCTTC.

Details on this clonotype: One junction end disagrees with the germline gene, perhaps due to a read error. This sequence joins TRBV29-1 and TRBJ2-1; possibly TRBD1 for D (6 bases). The CDR3 sequence is 15 residues long. Germline CDR1 SQVTM, CDR2 ANQGSEA. The CDR3 sequence: CSAEDLGRGTDEQFF. The CDR3 bases are TGCAGCGCTGAAGATCTGGGCAGGGGTACAGATGAGCAGTTCTTC.

The CDR3 DNA sequence: TGCAGTGCTAGAGGGGGCGGTGTCTACGAGCAGTACTTC. This gives the protein CSARGGGVYEQYF. The chain couples TRBV20-1 to TRBJ2-7; D may be TRBD1 (5 bases). CDR1 and CDR2 (germline): DFQATT, SNEGSKA (reference sequence). The CDR3 is 13 amino acids. V dropped 1 base and J dropped 3 bases, with 10 bases sitting between them.

As concerns this clonotype: A much bigger clone sits one base away, suggesting this may be a read error. The CDR3 here is CASSVSTFSHEQYF. The DNA of the CDR3 is TGTGCCAGCAGTGTAAGTACCTTTTCCCACGAGCAGTACTTC. The genes are TRBV27 and TRBJ2-7; no reliable D call. CDR3 size: 14 residues. Trimming removed 5 bases from V and 5 bases from J, with 16 bases in between. CDR1 is MNHEY, CDR2 SMNVEV, per germline (reference sequence).

The CDR3 loop is CASSENSGQDYGYTF. CDR3 sequence (DNA): TGTGCCAGCAGTGAAAATTCGGGACAGGACTATGGCTACACCTTC. V gene TRBV6-4 combines with J gene TRBJ1-2; 8 positions agree with TRBD1. The CDR3 totals 15 residues. Per germline, CDR1 MRHNA and CDR2 SNTAGT. V lost 3 bases and J lost 3; bases outside the gene matches: 6.

This clonotype was picked up many times. The V and J genes are TRBV6-1 and TRBJ2-1; D ambiguous. In germline, CDR1 is MNHNS, CDR2 SASEGT. The CDR3 is 11 residues long. Between the trimmed V and J ends, which lost 6 bases and 6 bases, there was a span of 6 bases. This CDR3 reads CASRSFNEQFF. The DNA for the CDR3 is TGTGCCAGCAGATCGTTCAATGAGCAGTTCTTC.

The chain links TRBV5-1 to TRBJ2-5; TRBD2 matches at 7 bases. V dropped 4 bases and J dropped 3; count of bases not matched to a gene: 9. The CDR3 has 15 residues. Germline assignment: CDR1 SGHRS and CDR2 YFSETQ. The CDR3 DNA reads TGCGCCAGCAGCCGAGATGGGGGGGAAGAAGAGACCCAGTACTTC. Amino acid sequence: CASSRDGGEEETQYF.

The J gene is TRBJ2-3, the V gene TRBV28; 10 bases map to TRBD2. The length of the CDR3 is 17 residues. The V gene end was trimmed by 4 bases and the J gene end by 7 bases; junction bases not matched to a gene: 14. The germline gives CDR1 MDHEN, CDR2 SYDVKM. The CDR3: CASSSSSAGGLWNTQYF. CDR3 coding DNA: TGTGCCAGCAGTTCGTCGTCAGCGGGGGGGCTTTGGAATACGCAGTATTTT.

CDR3 nucleotides: TGCAGTGCTCTCCGGACTAGCGGATTTTACGAGCAGTACTTC. Encoded protein: CSALRTSGFYEQYF. This rearrangement joins TRBV20-1 to TRBJ2-7, with TRBD2 matching 10 bases. V lost 5 bases, J lost 4 bases, and 8 bases stayed unmatched. This CDR3 spans 14 amino acids. The germline CDR1 and CDR2 sequences are DFQATT and SNEGSKA (reference sequence).

This clonotype was counted between two and nine times. This chain uses TRBV6-5 with TRBJ2-3; TRBD2 matches at 7 bases. Germline V gene data show CDR1 as MNHEY and CDR2 as SVGAGI. CDR3 length: 13 amino acids. V trimming: 10 bases; J trimming: 6 bases; junction bases outside the gene matches: 10. CDR3 nucleotides: TGTGCCACTCGCGGGGGAAAGAAGGATACGCAGTATTTT. Residues: CATRGGKKDTQYF.

The chain couples TRBV7-3 to TRBJ2-2; D gene unclear. CDR3 size: 14 residues. In germline, CDR1 is SGHTA, CDR2 FQGTGA. V lost 1 base to trimming and J lost 3 bases, with 6 bases between them. CDR3 protein: CASSLMHYTGELFF. The CDR3 DNA reads as TGTGCCAGCAGCTTAATGCATTACACCGGGGAGCTGTTTTTT.